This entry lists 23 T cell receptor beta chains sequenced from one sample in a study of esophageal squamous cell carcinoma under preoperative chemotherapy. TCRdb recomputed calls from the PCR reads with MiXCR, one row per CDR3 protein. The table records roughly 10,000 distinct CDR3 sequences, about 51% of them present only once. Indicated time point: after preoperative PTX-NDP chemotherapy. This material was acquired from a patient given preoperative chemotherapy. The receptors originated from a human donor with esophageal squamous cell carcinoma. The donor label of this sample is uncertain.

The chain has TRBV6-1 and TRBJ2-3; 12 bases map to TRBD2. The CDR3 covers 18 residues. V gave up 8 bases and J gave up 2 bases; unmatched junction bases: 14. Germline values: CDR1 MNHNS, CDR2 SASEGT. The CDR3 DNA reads TGTGCCAGCTCCCTAGCGGGGGGGCCTGGTCGGGTCACAGATACGCAGTATTTT. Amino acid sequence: CASSLAGGPGRVTDTQYF.

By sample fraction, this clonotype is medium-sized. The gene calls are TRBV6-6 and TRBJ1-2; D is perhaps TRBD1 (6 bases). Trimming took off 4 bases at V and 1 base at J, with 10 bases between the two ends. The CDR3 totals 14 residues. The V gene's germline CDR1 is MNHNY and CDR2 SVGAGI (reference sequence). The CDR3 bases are TGTGCCAGCAGTTCGACAGGAGATAACTATGGCTACACCTTC. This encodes CASSSTGDNYGYTF.

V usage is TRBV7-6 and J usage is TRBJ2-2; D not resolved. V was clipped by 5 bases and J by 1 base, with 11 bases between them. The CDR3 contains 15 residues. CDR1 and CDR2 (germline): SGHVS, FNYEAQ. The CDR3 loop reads CASSKTELNTGELFF. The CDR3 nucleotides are TGTGCCAGCAGCAAAACAGAACTGAACACCGGGGAGCTGTTTTTT.

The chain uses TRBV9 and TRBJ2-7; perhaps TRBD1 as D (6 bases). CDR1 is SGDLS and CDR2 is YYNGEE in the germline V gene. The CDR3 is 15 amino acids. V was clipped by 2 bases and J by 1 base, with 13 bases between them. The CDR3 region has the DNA TGTGCCAGCAGCGTGAGGTGGGGGCGGTCCTACGAGCAGTACTTC. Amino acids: CASSVRWGRSYEQYF.

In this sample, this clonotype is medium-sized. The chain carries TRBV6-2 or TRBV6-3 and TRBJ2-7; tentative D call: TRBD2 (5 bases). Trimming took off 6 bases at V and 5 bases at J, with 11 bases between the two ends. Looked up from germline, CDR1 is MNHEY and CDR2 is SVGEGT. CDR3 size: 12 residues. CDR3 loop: CASRQPGNEQYF. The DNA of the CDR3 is TGTGCCAGCAGGCAGCCCGGGAACGAGCAGTACTTC.

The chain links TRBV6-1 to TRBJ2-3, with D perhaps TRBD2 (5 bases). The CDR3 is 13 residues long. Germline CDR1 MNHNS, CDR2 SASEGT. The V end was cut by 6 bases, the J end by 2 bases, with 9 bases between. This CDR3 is CASRSGITDTQYF. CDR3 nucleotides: TGTGCCAGCAGGTCCGGGATCACAGATACGCAGTATTTT.

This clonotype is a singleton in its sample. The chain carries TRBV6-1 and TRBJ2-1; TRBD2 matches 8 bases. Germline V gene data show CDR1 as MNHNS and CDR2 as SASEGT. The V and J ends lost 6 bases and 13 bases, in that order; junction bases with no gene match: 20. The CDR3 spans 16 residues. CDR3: CASRGDGGGDQETQFF. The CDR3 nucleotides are TGTGCCAGCAGGGGGGACGGGGGGGGTGACCAAGAGACCCAGTTCTTC.

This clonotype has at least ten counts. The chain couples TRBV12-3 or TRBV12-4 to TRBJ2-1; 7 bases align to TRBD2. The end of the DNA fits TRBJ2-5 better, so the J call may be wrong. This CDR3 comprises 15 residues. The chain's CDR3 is CASSDSLATQETQYF. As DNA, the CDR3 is TGTGCCAGCAGCGACTCACTAGCGACCCAAGAGACCCAGTACTTC.

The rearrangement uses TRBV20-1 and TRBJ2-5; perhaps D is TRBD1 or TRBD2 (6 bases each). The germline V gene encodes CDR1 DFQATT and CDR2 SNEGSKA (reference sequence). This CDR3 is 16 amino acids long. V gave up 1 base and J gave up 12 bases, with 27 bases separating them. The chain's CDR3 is CSARGKRDTSRGVEYF. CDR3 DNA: TGCAGTGCTAGAGGAAAAAGGGACACATCAAGGGGGGTAGAGTACTTC.

For the CDR3, the DNA is TGTGCCAGCAGTTTCGCCGGGACAGGGGCGTTCTACGAGCAGTTCTTC. Translating it yields CASSFAGTGAFYEQFF. This sequence joins TRBV12-3 or TRBV12-4 and TRBJ2-1; 10 nucleotides agree with TRBD1. The ends lost 3 bases at V and 10 bases at J; junction bases unmatched: 12. The CDR3 runs 16 residues.

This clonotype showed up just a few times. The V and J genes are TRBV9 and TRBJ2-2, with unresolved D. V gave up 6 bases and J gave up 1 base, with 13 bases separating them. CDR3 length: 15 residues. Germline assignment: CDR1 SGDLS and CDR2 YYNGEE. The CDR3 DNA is TGTGCCAGCAACCCCCAGGAGAGGAACACCGGGGAGCTGTTTTTT. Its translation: CASNPQERNTGELFF.

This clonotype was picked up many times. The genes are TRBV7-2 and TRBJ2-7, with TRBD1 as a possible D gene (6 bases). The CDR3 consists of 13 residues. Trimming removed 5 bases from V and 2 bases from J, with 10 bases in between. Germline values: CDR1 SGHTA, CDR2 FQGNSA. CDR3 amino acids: CASSLRGAYEQYF. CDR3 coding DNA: TGTGCCAGCAGCCTCAGGGGCGCCTACGAGCAGTACTTC.

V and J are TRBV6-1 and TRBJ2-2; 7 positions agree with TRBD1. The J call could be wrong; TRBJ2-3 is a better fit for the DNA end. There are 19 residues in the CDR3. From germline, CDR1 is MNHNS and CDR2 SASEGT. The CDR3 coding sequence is TGTGCCAGCAGTGAATTGGTAAACGGACAGGCCGTAGGCACAGAGGAGCAGTATTTT. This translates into CASSELVNGQAVGTEEQYF.

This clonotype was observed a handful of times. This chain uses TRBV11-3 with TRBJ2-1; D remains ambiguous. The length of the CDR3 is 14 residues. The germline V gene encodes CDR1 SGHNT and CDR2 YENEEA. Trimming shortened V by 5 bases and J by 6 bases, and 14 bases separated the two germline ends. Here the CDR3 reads CASSPLSAGNEQFF. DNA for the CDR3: TGTGCCAGCAGCCCACTGTCGGCAGGCAATGAGCAGTTCTTC.

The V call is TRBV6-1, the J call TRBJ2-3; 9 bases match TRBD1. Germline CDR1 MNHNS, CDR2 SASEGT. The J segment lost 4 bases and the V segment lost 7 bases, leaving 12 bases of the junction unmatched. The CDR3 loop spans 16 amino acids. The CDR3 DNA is TGTGCCAGCACGGTTTTTGGGGGACAGGGCGCAGATACGCAGTATTTT. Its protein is CASTVFGGQGADTQYF.

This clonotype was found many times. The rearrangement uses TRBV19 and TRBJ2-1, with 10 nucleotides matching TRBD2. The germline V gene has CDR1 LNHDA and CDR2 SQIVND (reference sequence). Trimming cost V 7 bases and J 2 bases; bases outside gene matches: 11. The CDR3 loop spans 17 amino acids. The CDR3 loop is CASNRGAGGTTYNEQFF. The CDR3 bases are TGTGCCAGTAACAGGGGAGCGGGAGGGACTACCTACAATGAGCAGTTCTTC.

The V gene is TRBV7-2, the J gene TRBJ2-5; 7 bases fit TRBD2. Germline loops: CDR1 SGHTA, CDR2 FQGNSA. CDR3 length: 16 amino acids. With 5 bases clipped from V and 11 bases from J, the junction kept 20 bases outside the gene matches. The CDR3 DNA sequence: TGTGCCAGCAGCACGAGGGCGGGAGCGGTACACAATGAGCAGTACTTC. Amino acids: CASSTRAGAVHNEQYF.

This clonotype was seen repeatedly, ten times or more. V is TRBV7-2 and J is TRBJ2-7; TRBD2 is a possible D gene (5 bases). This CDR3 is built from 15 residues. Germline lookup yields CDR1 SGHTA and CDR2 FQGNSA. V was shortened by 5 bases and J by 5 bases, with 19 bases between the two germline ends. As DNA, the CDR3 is TGTGCCAGCAGCACAAGTCGAGGGATTCTCAACGAGCAGTACTTC. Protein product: CASSTSRGILNEQYF.

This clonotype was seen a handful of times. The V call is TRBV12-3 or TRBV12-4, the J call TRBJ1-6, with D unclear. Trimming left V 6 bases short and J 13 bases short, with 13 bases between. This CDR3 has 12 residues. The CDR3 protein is CASSALGSPLHF. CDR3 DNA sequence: TGTGCCAGCAGCGCCTTGGGGTCTCCCCTCCACTTT.

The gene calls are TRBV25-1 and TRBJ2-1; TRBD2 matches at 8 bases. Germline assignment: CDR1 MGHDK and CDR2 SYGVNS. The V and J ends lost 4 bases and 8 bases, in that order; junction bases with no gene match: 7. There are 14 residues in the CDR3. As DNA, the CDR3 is TGTGCCAGCAGTGGACTAGCGTCCGGTGATGAGCAGTTCTTC. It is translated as CASSGLASGDEQFF. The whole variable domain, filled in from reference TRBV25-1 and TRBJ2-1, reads EADIYQTPRYLVIGTGKKITLECSQTMGHDKMYWYQQDPGMELHLIHYSYGVNSTEKGDLSSESTVSRIRTEHFPLTLESARPSHTSQYLCASSGLASGDEQFFGPGTRLTVL.

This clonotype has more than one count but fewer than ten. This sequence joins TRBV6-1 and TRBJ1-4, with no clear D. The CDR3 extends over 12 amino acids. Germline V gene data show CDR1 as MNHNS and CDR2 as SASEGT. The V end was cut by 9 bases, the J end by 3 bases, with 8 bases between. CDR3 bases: TGTGCCAGTCACCAGCCTAATGAAAAACTGTTTTTT. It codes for CASHQPNEKLFF.

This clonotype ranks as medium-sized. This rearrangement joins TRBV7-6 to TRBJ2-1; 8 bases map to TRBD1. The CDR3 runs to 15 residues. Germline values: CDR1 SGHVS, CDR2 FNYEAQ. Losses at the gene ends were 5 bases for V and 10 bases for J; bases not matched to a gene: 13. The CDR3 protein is CASSLDRGAAYEQFF. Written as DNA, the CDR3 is TGTGCCAGCAGCCTAGACAGGGGCGCCGCCTACGAGCAGTTCTTC.

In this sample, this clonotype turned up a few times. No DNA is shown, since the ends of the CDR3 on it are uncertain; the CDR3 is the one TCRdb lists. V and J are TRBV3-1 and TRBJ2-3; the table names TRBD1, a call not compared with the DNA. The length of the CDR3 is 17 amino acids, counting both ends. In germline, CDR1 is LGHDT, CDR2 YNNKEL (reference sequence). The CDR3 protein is CASSPIPGQIAQIRSIF.